Each of the 20 T cell receptor beta chains below was sequenced from the same sample in a study of cytomegalovirus exposure and HLA in healthy donors. With 60 Vbeta and 13 Jbeta primers, the PCR was carried out. Measured with immunoSEQ multiplex PCR; TCRdb has only the in-frame clones, and not every one. There are approximately 170,000 clones in the sample; 68% occur only once, and less than 1.5% lies in the top ten. Sequenced material: PBMCs. The receptors come from a man aged 45 to 65 in good health and CMV-seronegative.

This chain connects TRBV5-6 to TRBJ2-3; D not certain. The CDR3 length is 11 residues. The germline V and J ends were trimmed by 3 bases and 14 bases, with 13 bases remaining between them. Germline V gene data show CDR1 as SGHDT and CDR2 as YYEEEE. The chain's CDR3 is CASSYGERRYF. The CDR3 nucleotides read TGTGCCAGCAGCTATGGAGAAAGGAGGTATTTT.

The rearrangement links TRBV29-1 to TRBJ2-2; no firm D call. The CDR3 is made up of 15 amino acids. CDR1 SQVTM and CDR2 ANQGSEA come from the germline V gene. Trimming cost V 2 bases and J 4 bases, with 14 bases left between them. The CDR3 protein is CSVEMRQHFTGELFF. CDR3 nucleotide sequence: TGCAGCGTTGAAATGCGGCAGCACTTCACCGGGGAGCTGTTTTTT.

The V gene is TRBV7-6, the J gene TRBJ2-1, with a tentative D call TRBD1 (6 bases). The ends were cut back, 5 bases at V and 10 bases at J, with 15 bases in the middle. CDR3 length equals 13 residues. The germline V gene encodes CDR1 SGHVS and CDR2 FNYEAQ. The CDR3 nucleotides are TGTGCCAGCAGCCCTACAGGGAAGGGAGAGCAGTTCTTC. Translation: CASSPTGKGEQFF.

V gene TRBV7-9 combines with J gene TRBJ2-5, with 9 bases that match TRBD2. This CDR3 has 15 amino acids. From germline, CDR1 is SEHNR and CDR2 FQNEAQ (reference sequence). The V and J ends lost 3 bases and 1 base, in that order; junction bases with no gene match: 3. The CDR3 here is CASSLASGVQETQYF. CDR3 DNA: TGTGCCAGCAGCTTGGCTAGCGGGGTCCAAGAGACCCAGTACTTC.

The chain recombines TRBV28 with TRBJ2-2; tentatively, D is TRBD2 (7 bases). Germline V lookup: CDR1 MDHEN, CDR2 SYDVKM. This CDR3 has 15 amino acids. The V and J ends lost 7 bases and 2 bases respectively, with 14 bases between them. CDR3 coding DNA: TGTGCCAGCACTTGGGGGGGCAAAAACACCGGGGAGCTGTTTTTT. Its translation: CASTWGGKNTGELFF.

This clone was picked up a small number of times. The chain couples TRBV7-9 to TRBJ2-5; 10 bases agree with TRBD2. Germline V CDR1 and CDR2: SEHNR, FQNEAQ (reference sequence). The CDR3 sequence is 14 residues long. V was pared by 5 bases and J by 5 bases, with 5 bases of the junction left unmatched. In nucleotides, the CDR3 is TGTGCCAGCAGCCTACTAGCGGGGCCCGAGACCCAGTACTTC. It codes for CASSLLAGPETQYF.

The chain uses TRBV9 and TRBJ2-3, with 7 bases that match TRBD1. Germline V gene data show CDR1 as SGDLS and CDR2 as YYNGEE. Losses at the gene ends were 4 bases for V and 2 bases for J; bases not matched to a gene: 16. This CDR3 has 18 residues. In nucleotides, the CDR3 is TGTGCCAGCAGCCGCATCGTCCTCCGGGACAGACACACAGATACGCAGTATTTT. Protein product: CASSRIVLRDRHTDTQYF.

This clone showed up just a few times. This rearrangement joins TRBV29-1 to TRBJ1-1; a weak D match, TRBD1 (6 bases). This CDR3 is built from 12 residues. The germline V and J ends were trimmed by 7 bases and 1 base, with 10 bases remaining between them. The V gene's germline CDR1 is SQVTM and CDR2 ANQGSEA. The CDR3 protein is CSARTANTEAFF. The CDR3 coding sequence is TGCAGCGCCAGGACAGCGAACACTGAAGCTTTCTTT.

The chain has TRBV18 and TRBJ1-1; weak D call: TRBD1 (5 bases). Germline lookup yields CDR1 KGHSH and CDR2 LQKENI. Trimming stripped 2 bases from V and 6 bases from J, with 13 bases between. The CDR3 is 14 residues long. CDR3 protein: CASSPGAVGSEAFF. In nucleotides, the CDR3 is TGTGCCAGCTCACCAGGGGCCGTTGGGTCTGAAGCTTTCTTT. Full variable domain (missing parts from reference TRBV18 and TRBJ1-1): NAGVMQNPRHLVRRRGQEARLRCSPMKGHSHVYWYRQLPEEGLKFMVYLQKENIIDESGMPKERFSAEFPKEGPSILRIQQVVRGDSAAYFCASSPGAVGSEAFFGQGTRLTVV.

The chain employs TRBV25-1 and TRBJ1-2; the D is unclear. Germline assignment: CDR1 MGHDK and CDR2 SYGVNS. The CDR3 sequence is 12 residues long. Trimming shortened V by 2 bases and J by 4 bases, and 5 bases separated the two germline ends. The CDR3 DNA follows: TGTGCCAGCAGTGAACAGTCCTATGGCTACACCTTC. Translating it yields CASSEQSYGYTF.

J is TRBJ2-2 and V is TRBV6-1; possible D gene TRBD2, 5 bases. Germline-derived CDR1 and CDR2 are MNHNS and SASEGT. The CDR3 consists of 15 residues. V was pared by 7 bases and J by 7 bases, with 19 bases between. The CDR3 nucleotides are TGTGCCAGCACTCCAGCGGTAGGACCCGGCGGGGAGCTGTTTTTT. Translating it yields CASTPAVGPGGELFF.

The chain has TRBV5-4 and TRBJ1-1; TRBD1 is a possible D gene (5 bases). Trimming cost V 7 bases and J 4 bases, with 20 bases left between them. Germline CDR1 is SGHNT and CDR2 is YYREEE (reference sequence). The CDR3 length is 15 residues. The CDR3 reads CASHTAGTGGTEAFF. The CDR3 DNA reads as TGTGCCAGCCATACAGCCGGGACTGGGGGCACTGAAGCTTTCTTT.

This chain joins TRBV7-2 and TRBJ1-4; possible D gene TRBD1, 5 bases. Trimming left V 3 bases short and J 3 bases short, with 14 bases between. The CDR3 sequence is 16 residues long. Germline V lookup: CDR1 SGHTA, CDR2 FQGNSA. DNA of the CDR3: TGTGCCAGCAGCTTTAATTGGGAAGGGGCTAATGAAAAACTGTTTTTT. Translated, it gives CASSFNWEGANEKLFF.

This chain links TRBV10-3 with TRBJ2-1, with 7 bases lining up with TRBD2. This CDR3 contains 12 residues. V gave up 4 bases and J gave up 6 bases; unmatched junction bases: 0. Germline lookup yields CDR1 ENHRY and CDR2 SYGVKD. This CDR3 reads CAISAGGNEQFF. DNA of the CDR3: TGTGCCATCAGTGCGGGGGGCAATGAGCAGTTCTTC.

The V call is TRBV7-8, the J call TRBJ2-1, with 8 bases lining up with TRBD1. The CDR3 extends over 15 amino acids. J lost 7 bases, V lost 5 bases, and 10 bases had no gene match. Per germline, CDR1 SGHVS and CDR2 FQNEAQ. The CDR3 loop reads CASSPGGTGGNEQFF. CDR3 DNA sequence: TGTGCCAGCAGCCCAGGGGGCACTGGGGGGAATGAGCAGTTCTTC.

This chain links TRBV6-1 with TRBJ1-4; a possible D gene is TRBD1 (6 bases). CDR1 MNHNS and CDR2 SASEGT come from the germline V gene. The ends were cut back, 10 bases at V and 7 bases at J, with 19 bases in the middle. The CDR3 runs to 14 residues. The CDR3: CATTLGGGGEKLFF. CDR3 in DNA: TGTGCCACCACCCTTGGGGGGGGCGGTGAAAAACTGTTTTTT.

This rearrangement joins TRBV23-1 to TRBJ1-4, with TRBD1 as a possible D gene (5 bases). TRBV23-1 is an open reading frame, and its role is uncertain. V gave up 7 bases and J gave up 8 bases, with 23 bases separating them. The CDR3 runs to 16 residues. This CDR3 is CASTRALLPAGEKLFF. CDR3 DNA sequence: TGCGCCAGCACCAGGGCCTTATTGCCGGCAGGGGAAAAACTGTTTTTT.

V and J are TRBV4-1 and TRBJ2-3; the match to TRBD2 covers 8 bases. Germline V gene lookup returns CDR1 MGHRA and CDR2 YSYEKL. The J segment lost 2 bases and the V segment lost 0 bases, leaving 13 bases of the junction unmatched. The CDR3 sequence is 19 residues long. The CDR3 is CASSQDREAGASVTDTQYF. For the CDR3, the DNA is TGCGCCAGCAGCCAAGATCGGGAAGCGGGGGCCTCAGTCACAGATACGCAGTATTTT.

The chain links TRBV4-1 to TRBJ1-3; tentative D call: TRBD1 (5 bases). The CDR3 contains 14 residues. From germline, CDR1 is MGHRA and CDR2 YSYEKL. Trimming shortened V by 4 bases and J by 2 bases, and 9 bases separated the two germline ends. The CDR3 spells CASSLGGTGNTIYF. CDR3 nucleotide sequence: TGCGCCAGCAGCCTCGGGGGGACTGGAAACACCATATATTTT.

The chain is built from TRBV9 and TRBJ1-2; D is perhaps TRBD1 (5 bases). The CDR3 spans 15 residues. CDR1 and CDR2 (germline): SGDLS, YYNGEE. The germline V and J ends were trimmed by 1 base and 2 bases, with 12 bases remaining between them. DNA of the CDR3: TGTGCCAGCAGCGTATATCGGGGGACGAACTATGGCTACACCTTC. Translation: CASSVYRGTNYGYTF.